Given below is one T cell receptor beta chain in context. This record belongs to a study of CD8 T cells in ankylosing spondylitis. The CDR3 totals 16 residues. Between the trimmed V and J ends, which lost 6 bases and 0 bases, there was a span of 14 bases. From germline, CDR1 is SNHLY and CDR2 FYNNEI. TCRdb itself ran the 5' RACE reads through MiXCR, one entry per CDR3 protein. Seen here are around 150,000 distinct CDR3 sequences, 25% to 35% observed once, and the top ten hold 6%. The rearrangement links TRBV2 to TRBJ2-2; possibly TRBD1 for D (6 bases). Sequenced material: synovial fluid, either unsorted or a sorted T cell fraction (not recorded which). The clonotype comes from a male donor with ankylosing spondylitis. The CDR3 nucleotides read TGTGCCAGCAGACAGGGAGCTATTGCGAACACCGGGGAGCTGTTTTTT. Its translation: CASRQGAIANTGELFF.